The sequence of this T cell receptor (beta chain) was determined in a study of blood T cell repertoires in COVID-19. Overall study: COVID-19 samples from acute and convalescent phases originated in the United States, Italy and Spain. T cells, B-cell-depleted T cells, or PBMCs provided the cDNA or gDNA that served as material.

In the original analysis: Estimated nucleated cell counts came from reference gene primer amplification. Generated by immunoSEQ multiplex PCR, the TCRdb table keeps only in-frame clones and is missing some. D and trimming were read from the DNA, whereas the V and J calls and clone size are those reported in that table. This table holds about 83,000 clones, approximately 90% found once. In this sample, this clone turned up once. The junction departs from the called germline gene at one end, perhaps through a read error. Germline V CDR1 and CDR2: SGDLS, YYNGEE. The CDR3 has 15 residues. The sequenced sample was peripheral blood. The rearrangement joins TRBV9 to TRBJ2-2; no definite D call. The source is a woman in her 50s with active or convalescent COVID-19. In DNA form, the CDR3 reads TGTGCCAGCAACGTAGATGGAGCGAACACCGGGGAGCTGTTTTTT. This encodes CASNVDGANTGELFF.